The present T cell receptor (beta chain) was sequenced within a study of siplizumab effects on memory and regulatory T cells. Overall study findings and caveats: With siplizumab, mappable alloreactive CD4+ clones averaged roughly 72% Treg-derived, versus more than 25% in controls. Alloreactive sequences whose origin lay in unstimulated CD4+ memory cells were significantly reduced by siplizumab. Proliferating siplizumab-culture Treg suppressive function went unconfirmed. Naive-or-memory phenotypes were unassignable for roughly 80-95% of proliferating CD4+ or CD8+ clones.

The method was immunoSEQ multiplex PCR; TCRdb's version includes in-frame clones alone and lacks a portion of them. Among about 75,000 clones, 93% were seen once, and the ten largest hold 4% to 5.5%. The CDR3 covers 13 residues. V was cut by 2 bases and J by 1 base, with 6 bases left in between. The germline V gene encodes CDR1 SGHDT and CDR2 YYEEEE. The table lists this clone with a count of one. Its antigen remains unknown. The clonotype was recovered from a human donor in good health. The sequencing sample was made of CD8+ T cells sorted from blood. The V and J genes are TRBV5-6 and TRBJ1-1, with unresolved D. The CDR3: CASSLVRNTEAFF. The CDR3 coding sequence is TGTGCCAGCAGCTTAGTAAGGAACACTGAAGCTTTCTTT.